Listed here is a single TCR beta chain. Its antigen is unidentified. The study ran its PCR with 60 Vbeta and 13 Jbeta primers. Here immunoSEQ multiplex PCR was the method, and the copy in TCRdb shows in-frame clones only, minus some. The table has 130,000 to 150,000 clones, around 79% seen once. The data originate from a study of cytomegalovirus exposure and HLA in healthy donors. The V gene's germline CDR1 is ENHRY and CDR2 SYGVKD. The CDR3 has 15 amino acids. V lost 0 bases and J lost 8, with 16 bases in between. Notes on the study in general: According to the study, 150 to 200 TCR beta chains were cytomegalovirus-associated.

J is TRBJ1-2 and V is TRBV10-3; TRBD1 might be the D (5 bases). The TCR sequence derives from a middle-aged man in good health and CMV-seropositive. Input material: PBMCs. CDR3 coding DNA: TGTGCCATCAGTGAGTCAGGGGATTCGACGCGGGGCTACACCTTC. Amino acids: CAISESGDSTRGYTF.